This is a list of T cell receptor beta chains from one sample in a study of T cell repertoires in cytomegalovirus infection. TCRdb re-called the reads through MiXCR, storing one row per CDR3 protein. The data contain some 440,000 distinct CDR3 sequences, roughly 30% of them singletons. Sequencing input: PBMCs. The receptors were gathered from a human donor in good health (CMV status not recorded). Some clones in this sample may be carry-over from other donors' samples. Both conserved end residues are part of each CDR3. Each record gives: D gene, J gene, V gene, clone size, CDR3 protein, CDR3 DNA. A D gene is named only where the DNA matches it firmly. Part of the rows lack a size; the others show once, few, many or a class for expanded clones.

d_call: .; j_call: TRBJ1-5; v_call: TRBV19; clone_size: .; cdr3_aa: CASTIVAGYNQPQHF; cdr3_nt: TGTGCCAGTACCATCGTCGCGGGGTACAATCAGCCCCAGCATTTT
d_call: .; j_call: TRBJ2-4; v_call: TRBV7-2; clone_size: few; cdr3_aa: CASSLKVGKNIQYF; cdr3_nt: TGTGCCAGCAGCTTAAAGGTTGGCAAAAACATTCAGTACTTC
d_call: TRBD1; j_call: TRBJ2-6; v_call: TRBV11-2; clone_size: .; cdr3_aa: CASSRKPGQGYSGANVLTF; cdr3_nt: TGTGCCAGCAGCCGTAAACCGGGACAGGGATATTCTGGGGCCAACGTCCTGACTTTC
d_call: .; j_call: TRBJ1-5; v_call: TRBV19; clone_size: few; cdr3_aa: CASSIRPDYSNQPQHF; cdr3_nt: TGTGCCAGTAGTATAAGGCCCGATTATAGCAATCAGCCCCAGCATTTT
d_call: .; j_call: TRBJ2-1; v_call: TRBV12-3/TRBV12-4; clone_size: many; cdr3_aa: CASSSTARRPTRTYNEQFF; cdr3_nt: TGTGCCAGCAGTTCCACAGCGCGCCGTCCCACAAGAACCTACAATGAGCAGTTCTTC
d_call: TRBD1; j_call: TRBJ2-2; v_call: TRBV27; clone_size: many; cdr3_aa: CASSLNRGGNTGELFF; cdr3_nt: TGTGCCAGCAGTCTCAACAGGGGCGGGAACACCGGGGAGCTGTTTTTT
d_call: .; j_call: TRBJ2-7; v_call: TRBV19; clone_size: .; cdr3_aa: CASSSSVDGYEQYF; cdr3_nt: TGTGCCAGTAGCTCCTCGGTAGATGGCTACGAGCAGTACTTC
d_call: .; j_call: TRBJ2-7; v_call: TRBV7-2; clone_size: many; cdr3_aa: CASTQAGQGAFEQYF; cdr3_nt: TGTGCCAGCACTCAAGCGGGGCAGGGGGCTTTCGAGCAGTACTTC
d_call: TRBD1; j_call: TRBJ1-3; v_call: TRBV6-6; clone_size: .; cdr3_aa: CASSRTGLASSGNTIYF; cdr3_nt: TGTGCCAGCAGCCGGACAGGCCTTGCTTCCTCTGGAAACACCATATATTTT
d_call: TRBD2; j_call: TRBJ2-1; v_call: TRBV4-3; clone_size: few; cdr3_aa: CASSQDLALAGGGRYNEQFF; cdr3_nt: TGCGCCAGCAGCCAAGATCTTGCACTAGCGGGGGGGGGGAGATACAATGAGCAGTTCTTC
d_call: .; j_call: TRBJ1-5; v_call: TRBV6-2/TRBV6-3; clone_size: few; cdr3_aa: CASSYITGDQPQHF; cdr3_nt: TGTGCCAGCAGTTACATAACAGGTGATCAGCCCCAGCATTTT
d_call: .; j_call: TRBJ1-5; v_call: TRBV7-9; clone_size: few; cdr3_aa: CASSPQLPYSNQPQHF; cdr3_nt: TGTGCCAGCAGCCCACAGCTACCTTATAGCAATCAGCCCCAGCATTTT
d_call: .; j_call: TRBJ2-3; v_call: TRBV7-6; clone_size: .; cdr3_aa: CASSFRFADTQYF; cdr3_nt: TGTGCCAGCAGCTTTAGGTTTGCAGATACGCAGTATTTT
d_call: .; j_call: TRBJ2-7; v_call: TRBV27; clone_size: .; cdr3_aa: CATLAGNSYEQYF; cdr3_nt: TGTGCCACGTTGGCAGGCAACAGCTACGAGCAGTACTTC
d_call: .; j_call: TRBJ2-3; v_call: TRBV25-1; clone_size: few; cdr3_aa: CASSQMDRVSTDTQYF; cdr3_nt: TGTGCCAGCAGTCAGATGGACAGAGTAAGCACAGATACGCAGTATTTT
d_call: .; j_call: TRBJ1-1; v_call: TRBV7-2; clone_size: .; cdr3_aa: CASSLVGGLGRGNTEAFF; cdr3_nt: TGTGCCAGCAGCTTAGTAGGGGGGTTAGGGCGGGGGAACACTGAAGCTTTCTTT
d_call: TRBD2; j_call: TRBJ2-1; v_call: TRBV4-3; clone_size: few; cdr3_aa: CASSQVVAGSRNEQFF; cdr3_nt: TGCGCCAGCAGCCAAGTTGTAGCGGGGTCACGGAATGAGCAGTTCTTC
d_call: .; j_call: TRBJ2-1; v_call: TRBV7-8; clone_size: many; cdr3_aa: CASSLAGRQLEQFF; cdr3_nt: TGTGCCAGCAGCTTAGCGGGTCGGCAACTTGAGCAGTTCTTC
d_call: .; j_call: TRBJ2-3; v_call: TRBV20-1; clone_size: .; cdr3_aa: CSANPRDNTDTQYF; cdr3_nt: TGCAGTGCTAACCCCCGGGACAACACAGATACGCAGTATTTT
d_call: TRBD1; j_call: TRBJ1-1; v_call: TRBV11-3; clone_size: .; cdr3_aa: CASSLAGGGQIFTDTEAFF; cdr3_nt: TGTGCCAGCAGCTTAGCGGGAGGGGGACAGATCTTTACCGACACTGAAGCTTTCTTT
d_call: TRBD1; j_call: TRBJ1-6; v_call: TRBV5-6; clone_size: once; cdr3_aa: CASSLARGNSPLHF; cdr3_nt: TGTGCCAGCAGCTTGGCCAGGGGGAATTCACCCCTCCACTTT
d_call: .; j_call: TRBJ2-3; v_call: TRBV7-2; clone_size: many; cdr3_aa: CASSPPGVRTDTQYF; cdr3_nt: TGTGCCAGCAGCCCGCCGGGAGTTCGCACAGATACGCAGTATTTT
d_call: .; j_call: TRBJ1-2; v_call: TRBV2; clone_size: .; cdr3_aa: CASSDQGYGYTF; cdr3_nt: TGTGCCAGCAGTGATCAGGGTTATGGCTACACCTTC
d_call: .; j_call: TRBJ1-2; v_call: TRBV4-1; clone_size: .; cdr3_aa: CASSQGAEANYGYTF; cdr3_nt: TGCGCCAGCAGCCAGGGGGCAGAAGCTAACTATGGCTACACCTTC
d_call: TRBD1; j_call: TRBJ1-2; v_call: TRBV29-1; clone_size: .; cdr3_aa: CSVGTGGHGYTF; cdr3_nt: TGCAGCGTGGGGACAGGGGGTCATGGCTACACCTTC
d_call: .; j_call: TRBJ2-1; v_call: TRBV15; clone_size: few; cdr3_aa: CATGYNEQFF; cdr3_nt: TGTGCCACTGGATACAATGAGCAGTTCTTC
d_call: .; j_call: TRBJ1-2; v_call: TRBV19; clone_size: .; cdr3_aa: CASLDSGGYTF; cdr3_nt: TGTGCCAGCCTTGACTCGGGAGGCTACACCTTC
d_call: .; j_call: TRBJ2-5; v_call: TRBV19; clone_size: .; cdr3_aa: CASSIVQDSTQETQYF; cdr3_nt: TGTGCCAGTAGTATAGTCCAGGACAGCACCCAAGAGACCCAGTACTTC
d_call: .; j_call: TRBJ1-1; v_call: TRBV10-2; clone_size: few; cdr3_aa: CASGGASRDTEAFF; cdr3_nt: TGCGCCAGCGGGGGCGCCTCAAGGGACACTGAAGCTTTCTTT
d_call: .; j_call: TRBJ1-1; v_call: TRBV20-1; clone_size: .; cdr3_aa: CSARVRGVTSEAFF; cdr3_nt: TGCAGTGCTAGAGTCCGGGGGGTTACTAGTGAAGCTTTCTTT
d_call: TRBD1; j_call: TRBJ1-6; v_call: TRBV6-6; clone_size: few; cdr3_aa: CASNTGGFNSPLHF; cdr3_nt: TGTGCCAGCAATACAGGGGGCTTTAATTCACCCCTCCACTTT
d_call: .; j_call: TRBJ1-1; v_call: TRBV7-9; clone_size: .; cdr3_aa: CASSYPGPIRAEAFF; cdr3_nt: TGTGCCAGCAGCTACCCGGGACCAATCCGGGCTGAAGCTTTCTTT
d_call: TRBD1; j_call: TRBJ2-1; v_call: TRBV19; clone_size: .; cdr3_aa: CASSPGTVFNEQFF; cdr3_nt: TGTGCCAGTAGCCCAGGGACAGTTTTCAATGAGCAGTTCTTC
d_call: .; j_call: TRBJ1-6; v_call: TRBV10-3; clone_size: few; cdr3_aa: CAISDNRSPLHF; cdr3_nt: TGTGCCATCAGTGACAACCGGTCACCCCTCCACTTT
d_call: .; j_call: TRBJ2-5; v_call: TRBV6-6; clone_size: .; cdr3_aa: CASRTGGGAETQYF; cdr3_nt: TGTGCCAGCAGGACTGGGGGAGGTGCGGAGACCCAGTACTTC
d_call: .; j_call: TRBJ2-1; v_call: TRBV6-2/TRBV6-3; clone_size: many; cdr3_aa: CASSQTGQGQFF; cdr3_nt: TGTGCCAGCAGTCAGACCGGTCAGGGCCAGTTCTTC
d_call: TRBD1; j_call: TRBJ2-7; v_call: TRBV28; clone_size: .; cdr3_aa: CASTLDRPPYEQYF; cdr3_nt: TGTGCCAGCACTTTGGACAGGCCACCCTACGAGCAGTACTTC
d_call: .; j_call: TRBJ1-2; v_call: TRBV19; clone_size: .; cdr3_aa: CATSGVNYGYTF; cdr3_nt: TGTGCCACCTCGGGGGTGAACTATGGCTACACCTTC
d_call: TRBD1; j_call: TRBJ2-7; v_call: TRBV28; clone_size: .; cdr3_aa: CASSLLPTGGQEQYF; cdr3_nt: TGTGCCAGCAGTCTACTACCTACAGGGGGCCAGGAGCAGTACTTC
d_call: TRBD1; j_call: TRBJ1-4; v_call: TRBV6-1; clone_size: .; cdr3_aa: CASSFAADRAYEKLFF; cdr3_nt: TGTGCCAGCAGTTTCGCGGCGGACAGGGCGTATGAAAAACTGTTTTTT
d_call: .; j_call: TRBJ1-2; v_call: TRBV10-3; clone_size: .; cdr3_aa: CAISDFGQCTF; cdr3_nt: TGTGCCATCAGTGACTTTGGGCAGTGCACCTTC
d_call: .; j_call: TRBJ2-5; v_call: TRBV6-5; clone_size: .; cdr3_aa: CAPGTLGGTQYF; cdr3_nt: TGTGCCCCCGGCACGCTTGGGGGGACCCAGTACTTC
d_call: .; j_call: TRBJ2-1; v_call: TRBV2; clone_size: .; cdr3_aa: CASRRASTYNEQLF; cdr3_nt: TGTGCCAGCAGGAGAGCATCTACCTACAATGAGCAGTTATTC
d_call: TRBD1; j_call: TRBJ1-2; v_call: TRBV10-3; clone_size: .; cdr3_aa: CAISESPRGDSNYGYTF; cdr3_nt: TGTGCCATCAGCGAGTCCCCCCGGGGGGACAGCAACTATGGCTACACCTTC
d_call: TRBD2; j_call: TRBJ2-3; v_call: TRBV6-2/TRBV6-3; clone_size: .; cdr3_aa: CASSLGLAGGPHTQYF; cdr3_nt: TGTGCCAGCAGTTTGGGACTAGCGGGGGGGCCGCATACGCAGTATTTT
d_call: .; j_call: TRBJ2-1; v_call: TRBV7-9; clone_size: few; cdr3_aa: CASSLVQGVFDEQFF; cdr3_nt: TGTGCCAGCAGCTTAGTGCAGGGTGTTTTCGATGAGCAGTTCTTC
d_call: .; j_call: TRBJ1-2; v_call: TRBV18; clone_size: few; cdr3_aa: CASSPNQASERWLYGYTF; cdr3_nt: TGTGCCAGCTCACCTAACCAAGCCTCAGAACGATGGCTCTATGGCTACACCTTC
d_call: .; j_call: TRBJ1-3; v_call: TRBV9; clone_size: .; cdr3_aa: CASSVDTNSGNTIYF; cdr3_nt: TGTGCCAGCAGCGTCGACACTAACTCTGGAAACACCATATATTTT
d_call: TRBD2; j_call: TRBJ2-7; v_call: TRBV5-1; clone_size: many; cdr3_aa: CASSVLAATYEQYF; cdr3_nt: TGCGCCAGCAGCGTACTAGCGGCGACCTACGAGCAGTACTTC
d_call: TRBD2; j_call: TRBJ2-3; v_call: TRBV7-9; clone_size: few; cdr3_aa: CASSHTQRGDRDTQYF; cdr3_nt: TGTGCCAGCAGCCATACTCAGCGGGGGGACAGAGATACGCAGTATTTT